The rows below give T cell receptor beta chains drawn from one sample of a study of T-cell reconstitution after alpha-beta-depleted transplantation in children. A single record per CDR3 protein comes from TCRdb applying MiXCR to the PCR reads. Here the sample spans a few hundred thousand distinct CDR3 sequences, around 46% being singletons. Sequenced here: PBMCs, sampled before TCRalphabeta/CD19-depleted stem cell transplant. Receptor source: a girl aged 2-10 years with aplastic anemia, due to receive a stem cell transplant. CDR3s leave out the opening cysteine and the closing phenylalanine or tryptophan.

V gene,J gene,CDR3 protein
TRBV20-1,TRBJ2-7,SARDPGAYEQY
TRBV5-1,TRBJ2-7,ASSWTSGSYEQY
TRBV20-1,TRBJ2-1,SARAGGLVREQF
TRBV7-2,TRBJ2-3,ASSSGGSGGDTQY
TRBV12-3/TRBV12-4,TRBJ1-1,ASSSRTGPNTEAF
TRBV28,TRBJ2-7,ASSTGTDPLEQY
TRBV24-1,TRBJ2-5,ATKDRQETQY
TRBV5-1,TRBJ2-7,ASSLGGSGSYEQY
TRBV12-3/TRBV12-4,TRBJ1-5,ASSLEGARQPQH
TRBV7-6,TRBJ2-2,ASSMDRNTGELF
TRBV7-2,TRBJ1-4,ASSLEPGVREKLF
TRBV4-1,TRBJ2-7,ASSKQDTGGSYEQY
TRBV29-1,TRBJ2-7,SIRGLAGDFDEQY
TRBV20-1,TRBJ2-5,SASLPTGGRTQY
TRBV27,TRBJ1-6,ASTYTSKGASPLH
TRBV12-5,TRBJ2-3,ASGFHSEADTQY
TRBV15,TRBJ2-1,ATSRSWQGNEQF
TRBV20-1,TRBJ2-7,SVRAGDPPYEQY
TRBV28,TRBJ2-3,ASSPVWGPADTQY
TRBV5-1,TRBJ2-7,ASSRELYYEQY
TRBV7-6,TRBJ2-5,ASSLDRWGDDQETQY
TRBV27,TRBJ2-7,ASSTSGGGVFYEQY
TRBV7-9,TRBJ2-7,ASSTGTSGAYEQY
TRBV28,TRBJ2-7,ASSNTGTGFYEQY
TRBV19,TRBJ1-1,ASSITFRDTEAF
TRBV6-1,TRBJ1-2,ASSPMTGGRNGYT
TRBV20-1,TRBJ2-2,SARVVASGRNIGELF
TRBV28,TRBJ1-1,ASSLGAPGSAF
TRBV28,TRBJ2-5,ASSFLQETQY
TRBV20-1,TRBJ2-7,SARGVAGVRQEQY
TRBV6-5,TRBJ2-7,ASSYSIEGGSYEQY
TRBV18,TRBJ2-1,ASSPPLRNLNNEQF
TRBV5-6,TRBJ2-5,ASNGRGRGETQY
TRBV20-1,TRBJ2-1,SARPRGFSYNEQF
TRBV20-1,TRBJ2-5,SARSRETQY
TRBV20-1,TRBJ2-3,SARAASGSISDTQY
TRBV27,TRBJ2-1,ASSLGVTYNEQF
TRBV6-5,TRBJ1-2,ASSYLGYGYT
TRBV27,TRBJ1-1,ASSTGTGQKVTEAF
TRBV10-3,TRBJ2-5,AISEAGGQETQY
TRBV11-2,TRBJ2-1,ASSFTSSTYNEQF
TRBV5-4,TRBJ2-2,ASSYKAGSYTGELF
TRBV5-1,TRBJ1-3,ASSQTGQGAGNTIY
TRBV5-1,TRBJ1-1,ASSLSGTGVTEAF
TRBV7-2,TRBJ2-6,ASSLAVPSGANVLT